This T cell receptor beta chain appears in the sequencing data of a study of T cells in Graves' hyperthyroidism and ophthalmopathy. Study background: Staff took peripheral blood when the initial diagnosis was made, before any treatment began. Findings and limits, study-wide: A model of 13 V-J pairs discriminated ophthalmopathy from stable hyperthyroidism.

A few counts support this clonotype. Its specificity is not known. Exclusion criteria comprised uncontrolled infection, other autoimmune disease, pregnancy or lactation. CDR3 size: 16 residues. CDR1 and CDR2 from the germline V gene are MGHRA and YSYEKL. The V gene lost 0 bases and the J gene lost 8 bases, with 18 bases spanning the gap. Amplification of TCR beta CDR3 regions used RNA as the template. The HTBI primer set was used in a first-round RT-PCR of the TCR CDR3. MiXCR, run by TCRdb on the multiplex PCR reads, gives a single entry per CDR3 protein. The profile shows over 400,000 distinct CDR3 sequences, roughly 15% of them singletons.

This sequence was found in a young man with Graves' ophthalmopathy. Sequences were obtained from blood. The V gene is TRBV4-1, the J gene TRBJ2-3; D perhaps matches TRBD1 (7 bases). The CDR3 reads CASSQDFQGGGVTQYF. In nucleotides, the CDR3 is TGCGCCAGCAGCCAAGATTTTCAGGGGGGCGGCGTTACGCAGTATTTT.